This T cell receptor beta chain is drawn from a study of follicular helper T cells after annual influenza vaccination. Overall study findings and caveats: Undersampling of the much larger non-cTfh compartments could not be excluded for influenza clone enrichment. ICOS-CD38- cTfh most often held earlier Day 7 ICOS+CD38+ clones.

Comments on this clone: Antigen unknown.

TCRB sequencing was done at Survey resolution level. The repertoire was sequenced with immunoSEQ multiplex PCR; TCRdb's copy has only in-frame clones and lacks some. The repertoire holds nearly 11,000 clones, 82% seen once, with approximately 0.9% in the top ten. The receptor comes from an adult who received the influenza vaccine. The specimen was CXCR5- memory CD4+ T cells sorted from blood, collected 6 weeks after influenza vaccination.

CDR3 in amino acids: CASSSQGSSYEQYF. Here the CDR3 DNA reads TGTGCCAGCAGCTCTCAGGGATCCTCCTACGAGCAGTACTTC. V is TRBV7-9 and J is TRBJ2-7; possible D gene TRBD1, 5 bases. CDR3 length: 14 residues. The germline V gene encodes CDR1 SEHNR and CDR2 FQNEAQ (reference sequence). V was shortened by 4 bases and J by 0 bases, with 10 bases between the two germline ends.